A single sample is the source of the 26 T cell receptor beta chains below, sequenced in a study of blood T cell repertoires in COVID-19. This table comes from immunoSEQ multiplex PCR, and its TCRdb copy is limited to in-frame clones, with some not included. The sample lists fewer than 150,000 clones; roughly four fifths were seen once. The specimen was peripheral blood. These receptors were obtained from a human donor in a cohort sampled during active COVID-19.

This clone has only a few counts. The chain couples TRBV19 to TRBJ2-6; perhaps TRBD1 as D (6 bases). The ends were cut back, 8 bases at V and 0 bases at J, with 11 bases in the middle. This CDR3 has 15 amino acids. Looked up from germline, CDR1 is LNHDA and CDR2 is SQIVND (reference sequence). The CDR3 DNA reads TGTGCCAGTTGGGACACCCACTCTGGGGCCAACGTCCTGACTTTC. It is translated as CASWDTHSGANVLTF.

The table lists this clone with a count of one. This rearrangement joins TRBV28 to TRBJ2-7; D is perhaps TRBD1 (5 bases). The CDR3 length is 13 residues. The V gene's germline CDR1 is MDHEN and CDR2 SYDVKM. Trimming cost V 6 bases and J 6 bases, with 15 bases left between them. The CDR3 DNA is TGTGCCAGCAGCCCACCGACAGCGCTCGAGCAGTACTTC. Amino acids: CASSPPTALEQYF.

The V and J genes are TRBV5-5 and TRBJ2-7, with 9 bases identical to TRBD1. Germline V gene sequence: CDR1 SGHKS, CDR2 YYEKEE (reference sequence). With 3 bases clipped from V and 7 bases from J, the junction kept 14 bases outside the gene matches. This CDR3 is built from 16 residues. CDR3 in DNA: TGTGCCAGCAGCTCACTCCGGGACAGGGACATCGGGGAGCAGTACTTC. This gives the protein CASSSLRDRDIGEQYF. The full variable domain, its missing parts supplied by reference TRBV5-5 and TRBJ2-7, is DAGVTQSPTHLIKTRGQQVTLRCSPISGHKSVSWYQQVLGQGPQFIFQYYEKEERGRGNFPDRFSARQFPNYSSELNVNALLLGDSALYLCASSSLRDRDIGEQYFGPGTRLTVT.

This clone occurred a few times. This chain uses TRBV10-3 with TRBJ1-3, with 7 positions matching TRBD1. The CDR3 totals 17 residues. Germline V gene sequence: CDR1 ENHRY, CDR2 SYGVKD. The V and J ends lost 11 bases and 0 bases, in that order; junction bases with no gene match: 16. CDR3 protein: CASQQGTGGTSGNTIYF. The CDR3 nucleotides are TGTGCCTCCCAACAGGGGACGGGTGGGACCTCTGGAAACACCATATATTTT.

V is TRBV11-2 and J is TRBJ1-6, with D maybe TRBD1 (6 bases). V lost 5 bases and J 4 bases, leaving 12 bases between the germline ends. Germline V lookup: CDR1 SGHAT, CDR2 FQNNGV. The CDR3 has 15 residues. CDR3 sequence: CASSPRGAYNSPLHF. The CDR3 nucleotides read TGTGCCAGCAGCCCTCGGGGGGCTTATAATTCACCCCTCCACTTT.

This clone is a singleton in its sample. The chain joins TRBV6-5 to TRBJ2-7, with 9 bases fitting TRBD2. The CDR3 covers 14 residues. V dropped 6 bases and J dropped 5; count of bases not matched to a gene: 8. Germline V gene lookup returns CDR1 MNHEY and CDR2 SVGAGI. The CDR3 nucleotides are TGTGCCAGCAGGAGTAGCGGGGGTTTTAACGAGCAGTACTTC. Amino acid sequence: CASRSSGGFNEQYF.

To note about this clone: One end of the junction is discordant with germline, which a read error may explain. This chain uses TRBV7-9 with TRBJ1-1; the D gene is possibly TRBD1 (5 bases). Germline-derived CDR1 and CDR2 are SEHNR and FQNEAQ (reference sequence). This CDR3 has 13 residues. This CDR3 reads CASTLQENTEAFF. CDR3 nucleotide sequence: TGTGCCAGCACCTTACAGGAGAACACTGAAGCTTTCTTT.

The chain uses TRBV29-1 and TRBJ1-4, with TRBD1 matching over 7 bases. Trimming took 6 bases from V and 0 from J; bases not matched to a gene: 10. This CDR3 region has 16 residues. Germline V gene sequence: CDR1 SQVTM, CDR2 ANQGSEA. The CDR3 DNA reads TGCAGCGTCCTAGGGGACAGCGCTTCAACTAATGAAAAACTGTTTTTT. As protein: CSVLGDSASTNEKLFF. The full variable domain, rest sourced from reference TRBV29-1 and TRBJ1-4, is SAVISQKPSRDICQRGTSLTIQCQVDSQVTMMFWYRQQPGQSLTLIATANQGSEATYESGFVIDKFPISRPNLTFSTLTVSNMSPEDSSIYLCSVLGDSASTNEKLFFGSGTQLSVL.

As to this clone: Other DNA sequences in this specimen translate into the identical CDR3. The chain employs TRBV10-3 and TRBJ1-1; possible D gene TRBD1, 5 bases. The germline CDR1 and CDR2 sequences are ENHRY and SYGVKD. Trimming took off 0 bases at V and 6 bases at J, with 11 bases between the two ends. CDR3 size: 14 residues. CDR3 in DNA: TGTGCCATCAGTGAGTCGGGGGGAGGAGCTGAAGCTTTCTTT. Its protein is CAISESGGGAEAFF.

The chain couples TRBV5-6 to TRBJ2-7; 9 nucleotides line up with TRBD2. The junction had 15 bases not matched to a gene; V was cut back by 4 bases and J by 1 base. The length of the CDR3 is 18 residues. Germline CDR1 SGHDT, CDR2 YYEEEE. The CDR3 reads CASSPLGAGGRKSYEQYF. The CDR3 coding sequence is TGTGCCAGCAGCCCCCTTGGGGCGGGGGGGCGGAAGTCCTACGAGCAGTACTTC.

A few counts support this clone. The chain links TRBV28 to TRBJ2-2; possibly TRBD2 for D (6 bases). V lost 1 base and J 2 bases, leaving 17 bases between the germline ends. The CDR3 runs to 18 residues. From germline, CDR1 is MDHEN and CDR2 SYDVKM. This chain's CDR3 is CASSLSTLRGTNTGELFF. The DNA of the CDR3 is TGTGCCAGCAGTTTATCCACCCTACGCGGGACTAACACCGGGGAGCTGTTTTTT.

This CDR3 is CASARTSGGAGELFF. Here the CDR3 DNA reads TGTGCCAGCGCTAGGACTAGCGGGGGGGCCGGGGAGCTGTTTTTT. J is TRBJ2-2 and V is TRBV9; TRBD2 agrees at 15 bases. The length of the CDR3 is 15 residues. Germline values: CDR1 SGDLS, CDR2 YYNGEE. With 7 bases clipped from V and 6 bases from J, the junction kept 4 bases outside the gene matches.

V usage is TRBV27 and J usage is TRBJ1-6; possible D gene TRBD1, 6 bases. Trimming took off 0 bases at V and 7 bases at J, with 10 bases between the two ends. The CDR3 consists of 15 residues. CDR1 is MNHEY, CDR2 SMNVEV, per germline (reference sequence). As DNA, the CDR3 is TGTGCCAGCAGTTTATCAGCAGGGGTGAATTCACCCCTCCACTTT. This encodes CASSLSAGVNSPLHF.

The sample holds a few counts of this clone. The chain is built from TRBV2 and TRBJ1-5; D may be TRBD1 (6 bases). Germline lookup yields CDR1 SNHLY and CDR2 FYNNEI. The V end lost 6 bases, the J end lost 6 bases, and 21 bases lay between the germline ends. This CDR3 region has 16 residues. The CDR3 reads CASRDKTGGATQPQHF. CDR3 in DNA: TGTGCCAGCAGGGACAAGACAGGAGGAGCCACTCAGCCCCAGCATTTT.

The V and J genes are TRBV4-2 and TRBJ2-3; D perhaps matches TRBD1 (5 bases). The germline CDR1 and CDR2 sequences are LGHNA and YNFKEQ. With 1 base removed from V and 0 bases from J, the gap between germline ends came to 11 bases. The CDR3 is 16 amino acids. The CDR3 DNA reads as TGTGCCAGCAGCCAAGGAAGGGGATTGAGCACAGATACGCAGTATTTT. As protein: CASSQGRGLSTDTQYF.

The chain links TRBV27 to TRBJ2-7; a possible D gene is TRBD2 (7 bases). Germline lookup yields CDR1 MNHEY and CDR2 SMNVEV (reference sequence). This CDR3 is 14 amino acids long. Trimming took off 5 bases at V and 5 bases at J, with 16 bases between the two ends. CDR3 amino acids: CASSRRDGGHEQYF. The CDR3 nucleotides read TGTGCCAGCAGTCGCCGGGACGGGGGGCACGAGCAGTACTTC.

The gene calls are TRBV24-1 and TRBJ1-5; D gene ambiguous. Germline V gene lookup returns CDR1 KGHDR and CDR2 SFDVKD. The CDR3 runs 14 residues. Trimming removed 3 bases at V and 7 bases at J, with 12 bases between. The CDR3 DNA is TGTGCCACCAGTGATCCACCCTCGGGGCAGCCCCAGCATTTT. Its translation: CATSDPPSGQPQHF.

With regard to this clone: At one end the junction does not follow the germline gene, possibly because of a read error. This chain connects TRBV29-1 to TRBJ2-7; TRBD1 agrees at 7 bases. CDR1 SQVTM and CDR2 ANQGSEA come from the germline V gene. This CDR3 has 11 amino acids. DNA for the CDR3: TGCAGCGCCGGGACAGCTTACGGGCAGTACTTC. Its translation: CSAGTAYGQYF.

The chain is built from TRBV3-1 (or the pseudogene TRBV3-2) and TRBJ2-3; TRBD1 might be the D (5 bases). Trimming stripped 5 bases from V and 4 bases from J, with 10 bases between. The CDR3 totals 13 residues. Germline lookup yields CDR1 LGHDT and CDR2 YNNKEL (reference sequence). Written as DNA, the CDR3 is TGTGCCAGCAGCTCCAGGGCTTCAGATACGCAGTATTTT. Amino acids: CASSSRASDTQYF.

This chain joins TRBV3-1 (or the pseudogene TRBV3-2) and TRBJ1-6; 10 bases map to TRBD1. This CDR3 contains 14 residues. V shed 5 bases and J 7 bases; nucleotides not matched to a gene: 2. Germline V CDR1 and CDR2: LGHDT, YNNKEL (reference sequence). The CDR3 DNA reads as TGTGCCAGCAGCTCGACAGGGGGCAATTCACCCCTCCACTTT. Encoded protein: CASSSTGGNSPLHF.

The rearrangement uses TRBV6-1 and TRBJ1-1; D perhaps matches TRBD1 (5 bases). From germline, CDR1 is MNHNS and CDR2 SASEGT. V was shortened by 1 base and J by 0 bases, with 15 bases between the two germline ends. The CDR3 is 17 amino acids. The CDR3 DNA follows: TGTGCCAGCAGTGAAGTGGGGTCTGGGGCCATGAACACTGAAGCTTTCTTT. It codes for CASSEVGSGAMNTEAFF.

V and J are TRBV5-1 and TRBJ1-1; the D is unclear. The germline V gene has CDR1 SGHRS and CDR2 YFSETQ. V shed 0 bases and J shed 5 bases, with 17 bases lying between them. The CDR3 totals 16 residues. The DNA for the CDR3 is TGCGCCAGCAGCTTGGTTCGGGGAATTGAAGGGACTGAAGCTTTCTTT. Encoded protein: CASSLVRGIEGTEAFF.

This rearrangement joins TRBV11-2 to TRBJ1-2, with D possibly TRBD1 on 5 matching bases. The germline gives CDR1 SGHAT, CDR2 FQNNGV. There are 16 residues in the CDR3. The V end was cut by 1 base, the J end by 0 bases, with 12 bases between. The CDR3 sequence is CASSLGTMGPNYGYTF. CDR3 sequence (DNA): TGTGCCAGCAGCTTAGGGACGATGGGGCCTAACTATGGCTACACCTTC.

The chain is built from TRBV18 and TRBJ1-5, with D perhaps TRBD1 (6 bases). The CDR3 sequence is 15 residues long. The V and J ends lost 3 bases and 4 bases respectively, with 13 bases between them. Germline V gene data show CDR1 as KGHSH and CDR2 as LQKENI. The DNA for the CDR3 is TGTGCCAGCTCACCGGGGCAGGGGATTAATCAGCCCCAGCATTTT. Its protein product is CASSPGQGINQPQHF.

The rearrangement links TRBV6-5 to TRBJ1-1; 8 bases match TRBD1. Unmatched junction bases numbered 6, after V lost 5 bases and J lost 1 base. The germline gives CDR1 MNHEY, CDR2 SVGAGI. This CDR3 comprises 15 residues. The CDR3 DNA reads TGTGCCAGCAGTCCCAGGGGGACAGGGAACACTGAAGCTTTCTTT. Its translation is CASSPRGTGNTEAFF.

The rearrangement joins TRBV5-1 to TRBJ2-3; 12 positions agree with TRBD2. The CDR3 consists of 17 residues. The germline V gene encodes CDR1 SGHRS and CDR2 YFSETQ. Trimming cost V 2 bases and J 2 bases; bases outside gene matches: 6. The chain's CDR3 is CASSFSTSGGVTDTQYF. CDR3 in DNA: TGCGCCAGCAGCTTCTCGACTAGCGGGGGTGTCACAGATACGCAGTATTTT.